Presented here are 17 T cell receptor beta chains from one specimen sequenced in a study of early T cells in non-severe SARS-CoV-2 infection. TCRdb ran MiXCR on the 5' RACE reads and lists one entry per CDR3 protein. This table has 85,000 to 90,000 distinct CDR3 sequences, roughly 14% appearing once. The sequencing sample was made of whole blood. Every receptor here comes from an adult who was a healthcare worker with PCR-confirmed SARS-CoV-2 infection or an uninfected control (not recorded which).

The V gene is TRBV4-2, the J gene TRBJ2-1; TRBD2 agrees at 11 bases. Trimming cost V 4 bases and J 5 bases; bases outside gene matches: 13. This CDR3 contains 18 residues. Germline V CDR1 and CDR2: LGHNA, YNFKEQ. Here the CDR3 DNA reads TGTGCCAGCAGCCTGAGGCTAGCGGGGGGCCCTCGCCACAATGAGCAGTTCTTC. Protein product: CASSLRLAGGPRHNEQFF.

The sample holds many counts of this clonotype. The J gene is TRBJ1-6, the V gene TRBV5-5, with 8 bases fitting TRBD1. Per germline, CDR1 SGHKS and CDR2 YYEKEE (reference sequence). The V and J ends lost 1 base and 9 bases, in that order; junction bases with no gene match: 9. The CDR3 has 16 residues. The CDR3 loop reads CASSLRGQASGSPLHF. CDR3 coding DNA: TGTGCCAGCAGCTTGAGGGGACAGGCAAGCGGTTCACCCCTCCACTTT.

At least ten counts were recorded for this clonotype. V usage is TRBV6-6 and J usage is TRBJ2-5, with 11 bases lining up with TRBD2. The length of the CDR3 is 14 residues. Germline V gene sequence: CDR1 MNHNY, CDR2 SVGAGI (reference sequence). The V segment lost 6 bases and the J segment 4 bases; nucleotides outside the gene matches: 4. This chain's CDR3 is CASSHTSGGETQYF. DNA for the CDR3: TGTGCCAGCAGCCACACTAGCGGGGGAGAGACCCAGTACTTC.

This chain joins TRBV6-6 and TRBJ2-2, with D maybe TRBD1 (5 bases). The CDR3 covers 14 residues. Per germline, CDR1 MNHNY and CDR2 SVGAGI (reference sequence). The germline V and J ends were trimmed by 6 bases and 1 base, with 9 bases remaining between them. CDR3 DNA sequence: TGTGCCAGCAGAATAGGACAGAACACCGGGGAGCTGTTTTTT. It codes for CASRIGQNTGELFF.

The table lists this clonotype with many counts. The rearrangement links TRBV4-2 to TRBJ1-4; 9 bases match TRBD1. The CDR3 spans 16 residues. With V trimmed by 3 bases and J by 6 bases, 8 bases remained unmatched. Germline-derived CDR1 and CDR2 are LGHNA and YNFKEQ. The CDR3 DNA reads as TGTGCCAGCAGCCAGCACAACAGGGGGCGGGATGAAAAACTGTTTTTT. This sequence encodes CASSQHNRGRDEKLFF.

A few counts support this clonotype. The CDR3 loop is CASSLDALSGELFF. The CDR3 DNA follows: TGCGCCAGCAGCTTGGATGCTCTATCCGGGGAGCTGTTTTTT. The rearrangement uses TRBV5-1 and TRBJ2-2, with D unresolved. From germline, CDR1 is SGHRS and CDR2 YFSETQ. V lost 0 bases and J 6 bases, leaving 9 bases between the germline ends. The CDR3 is 14 amino acids.

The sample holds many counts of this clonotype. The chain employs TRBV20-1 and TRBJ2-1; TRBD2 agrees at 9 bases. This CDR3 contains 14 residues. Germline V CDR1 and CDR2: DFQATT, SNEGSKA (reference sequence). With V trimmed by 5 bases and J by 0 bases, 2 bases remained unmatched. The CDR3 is CSAYSGGSYNEQFF. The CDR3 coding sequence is TGCAGTGCTTATAGCGGGGGCTCCTACAATGAGCAGTTCTTC.

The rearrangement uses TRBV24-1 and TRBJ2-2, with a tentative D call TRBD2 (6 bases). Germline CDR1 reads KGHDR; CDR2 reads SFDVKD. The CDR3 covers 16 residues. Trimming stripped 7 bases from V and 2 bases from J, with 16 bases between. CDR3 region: CATSLNGGINTGELFF. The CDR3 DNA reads TGTGCCACCAGCTTGAACGGGGGTATCAACACCGGGGAGCTGTTTTTT.

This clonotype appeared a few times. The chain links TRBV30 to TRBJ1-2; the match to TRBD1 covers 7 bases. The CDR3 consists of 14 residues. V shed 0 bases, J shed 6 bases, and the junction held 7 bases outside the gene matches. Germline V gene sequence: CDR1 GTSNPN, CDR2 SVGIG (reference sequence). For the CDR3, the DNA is TGTGCCTGGAGTGTCGGCCCAACAGGGGATGGCTACACCTTC. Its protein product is CAWSVGPTGDGYTF.

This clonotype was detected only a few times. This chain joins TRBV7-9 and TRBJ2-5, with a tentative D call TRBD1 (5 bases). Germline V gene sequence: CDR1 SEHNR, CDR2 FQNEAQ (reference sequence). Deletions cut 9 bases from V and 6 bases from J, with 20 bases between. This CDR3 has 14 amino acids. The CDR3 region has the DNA TGTGCCAGATGCAGGGCAGGATGCCGAAAGACCCAGTACTTC. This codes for CARCRAGCRKTQYF.

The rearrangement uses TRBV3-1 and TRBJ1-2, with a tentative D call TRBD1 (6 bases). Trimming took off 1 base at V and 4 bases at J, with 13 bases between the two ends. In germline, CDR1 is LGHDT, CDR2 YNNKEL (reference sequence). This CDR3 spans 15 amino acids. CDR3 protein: CASSQVGGAGYGYTF. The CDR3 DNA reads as TGTGCCAGCAGCCAAGTCGGGGGGGCCGGCTATGGCTACACCTTC.

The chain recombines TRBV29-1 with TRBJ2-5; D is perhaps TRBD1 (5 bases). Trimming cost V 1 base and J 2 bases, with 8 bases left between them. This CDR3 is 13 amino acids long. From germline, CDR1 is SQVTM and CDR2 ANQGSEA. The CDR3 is CSVEGGWQETQYF. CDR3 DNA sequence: TGCAGCGTTGAAGGGGGCTGGCAAGAGACCCAGTACTTC.

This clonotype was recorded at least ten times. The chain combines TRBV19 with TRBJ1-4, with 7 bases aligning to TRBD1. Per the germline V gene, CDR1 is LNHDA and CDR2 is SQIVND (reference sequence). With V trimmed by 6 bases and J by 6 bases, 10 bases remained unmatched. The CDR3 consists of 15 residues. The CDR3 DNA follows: TGTGCCAGTAGGATTTGGGGGACAGCCGATGAAAAACTGTTTTTT. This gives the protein CASRIWGTADEKLFF.

CDR3 loop: CPWREYEQYV. The CDR3 DNA reads TGCCCCTGGAGGGAGTACGAGCAGTACGTC. V and J are TRBV29-1 and TRBJ2-7, with D perhaps matching TRBD2 (6 bases). Germline CDR1 and CDR2: SQVTM and ANQGSEA. The CDR3 totals 10 residues.

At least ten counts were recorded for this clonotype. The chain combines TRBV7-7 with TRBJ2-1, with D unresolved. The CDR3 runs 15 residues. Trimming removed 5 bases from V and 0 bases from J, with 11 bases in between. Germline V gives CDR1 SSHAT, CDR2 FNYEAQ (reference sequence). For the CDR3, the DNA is TGTGCCAGCAGCCCAGACTTACGCTCCTACAATGAGCAGTTCTTC. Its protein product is CASSPDLRSYNEQFF. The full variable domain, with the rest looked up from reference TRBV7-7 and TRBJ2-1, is GAGVSQSPRYKVTKRGQDVTLRCDPISSHATLYWYQQALGQGPEFLTYFNYEAQPDKSGLPSDRFSAERPEGSISTLTIQRTEQRDSAMYRCASSPDLRSYNEQFFGPGTRLTVL.

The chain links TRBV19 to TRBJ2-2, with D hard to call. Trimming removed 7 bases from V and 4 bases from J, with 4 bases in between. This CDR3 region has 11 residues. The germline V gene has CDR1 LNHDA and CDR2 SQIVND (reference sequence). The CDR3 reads CASTTTGELFF. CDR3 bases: TGTGCCAGTACTACCACCGGGGAGCTGTTTTTT.

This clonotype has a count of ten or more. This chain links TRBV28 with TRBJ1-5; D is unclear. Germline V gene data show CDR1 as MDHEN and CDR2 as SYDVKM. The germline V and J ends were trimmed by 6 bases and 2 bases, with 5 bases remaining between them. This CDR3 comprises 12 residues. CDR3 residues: CASSGGNQPQHF. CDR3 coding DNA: TGTGCCAGCAGCGGTGGCAATCAGCCCCAGCATTTT.